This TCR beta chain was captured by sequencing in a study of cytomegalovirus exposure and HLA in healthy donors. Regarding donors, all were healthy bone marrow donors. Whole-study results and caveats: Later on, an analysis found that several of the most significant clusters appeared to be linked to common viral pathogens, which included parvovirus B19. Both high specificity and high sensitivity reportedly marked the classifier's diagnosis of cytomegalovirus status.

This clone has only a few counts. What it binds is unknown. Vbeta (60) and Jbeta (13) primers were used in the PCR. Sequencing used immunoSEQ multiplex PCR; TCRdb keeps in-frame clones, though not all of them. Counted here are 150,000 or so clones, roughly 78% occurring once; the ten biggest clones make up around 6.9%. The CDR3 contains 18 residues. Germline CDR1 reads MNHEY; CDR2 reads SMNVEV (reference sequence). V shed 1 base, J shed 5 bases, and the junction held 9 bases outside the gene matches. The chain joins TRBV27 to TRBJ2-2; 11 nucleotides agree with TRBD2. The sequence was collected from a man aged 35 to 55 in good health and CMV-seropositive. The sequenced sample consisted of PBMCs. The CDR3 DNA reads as TGTGCCAGCAGTTTATTGGGTAGCGGGGGGGCAAATACCGGGGAGCTGTTTTTT. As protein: CASSLLGSGGANTGELFF.